A single sample is the source of the 32 T cell receptor beta chains below, sequenced in a study of T-cell memory formation after mild COVID-19. One entry per CDR3 protein, called by TCRdb with MiXCR from the 5' RACE reads. The sample has just under 350,000 distinct CDR3 sequences, approximately 12% seen once. Sequenced sample: PBMCs or a T cell subset sorted from them (not recorded which). Every receptor here comes from a man between 18 and 29 years old who had mild COVID-19 (a few samples of this study predate the infection). Cell type and time point are not known.

This clonotype was counted at least ten times. The rearrangement links TRBV6-5 to TRBJ1-5; D is uncertain. CDR3 length equals 13 residues. CDR1 MNHEY and CDR2 SVGAGI come from the germline V gene. Trimming shortened V by 6 bases and J by 4 bases, and 10 bases separated the two germline ends. CDR3 loop: CASSGRPNQPQHF. The CDR3 region has the DNA TGTGCCAGCAGCGGACGGCCGAATCAGCCCCAGCATTTT.

This clonotype came up a few times. V and J are TRBV20-1 and TRBJ2-7; TRBD2 might be the D (6 bases). The V end lost 1 base, the J end lost 1 base, and 17 bases lay between the germline ends. The CDR3 runs to 16 residues. Germline V gene data show CDR1 as DFQATT and CDR2 as SNEGSKA (reference sequence). The CDR3 nucleotides are TGCAGTGCTAGAGTTCTCACCGGGACTGGATCCTACGAGCAGTACTTC. Protein: CSARVLTGTGSYEQYF.

This clonotype was observed at least ten times. The chain joins TRBV7-9 to TRBJ2-7; TRBD1 matches 10 bases. The V segment lost 8 bases and the J segment 2 bases; nucleotides outside the gene matches: 9. The CDR3 consists of 15 residues. Germline assignment: CDR1 SEHNR and CDR2 FQNEAQ (reference sequence). DNA of the CDR3: TGTGCCAGCGGACCCGGGACAGGGGTTCCCTACGAGCAGTACGTC. Translated, it gives CASGPGTGVPYEQYV.

This clonotype was counted a few times. CDR3 DNA sequence: TGTGCCAGCAGTGCGAACAGTAACACCGGGGAGCTGTTTTTT. Amino acid sequence: CASSANSNTGELFF. The rearrangement joins TRBV2 to TRBJ2-2; D is unclear. Between the trimmed V and J ends, which lost 4 bases and 2 bases, there was a span of 8 bases. Germline V gene lookup returns CDR1 SNHLY and CDR2 FYNNEI. The CDR3 runs 14 residues.

This clonotype was seen more than once but under ten times. The chain combines TRBV5-6 with TRBJ2-3, with 8 bases aligning to TRBD1. J was trimmed by 5 bases and V by 1 base; bases with no gene match: 15. Germline lookup yields CDR1 SGHDT and CDR2 YYEEEE. The CDR3 extends over 18 amino acids. The CDR3 is CASSLFLDRGVNEDTQYF. CDR3 nucleotides: TGTGCCAGCAGCTTGTTCCTTGACAGGGGAGTCAATGAAGATACGCAGTATTTT.

The table lists this clonotype with a few counts. The V call is TRBV28, the J call TRBJ2-5; D remains ambiguous. CDR1 is MDHEN and CDR2 is SYDVKM in the germline V gene. CDR3 length: 14 residues. Trimming shortened V by 3 bases and J by 4 bases, and 12 bases separated the two germline ends. CDR3 in amino acids: CASSLVGYAETQYF. CDR3 nucleotide sequence: TGTGCCAGCAGTTTGGTAGGTTACGCAGAGACCCAGTACTTC.

This clonotype was seen a few times. The chain links TRBV29-1 to TRBJ2-5, with TRBD2 matching 11 bases. The junction had 7 bases not matched to a gene; V was cut back by 7 bases and J by 3 bases. Germline CDR1 SQVTM, CDR2 ANQGSEA. The CDR3 spans 14 residues. The CDR3 is CSALAGALKETQYF. Written as DNA, the CDR3 is TGCAGCGCACTAGCGGGGGCCCTTAAAGAGACCCAGTACTTC.

The V gene is TRBV6-5, the J gene TRBJ1-1; TRBD1 matches 10 bases. The CDR3 loop spans 16 amino acids. V lost 0 bases to trimming and J lost 1 base; unmatched junction nucleotides: 2. Germline assignment: CDR1 MNHEY and CDR2 SVGAGI. As DNA, the CDR3 is TGTGCCAGCAGTTACTCCAGGACAGGGGGGAACACTGAAGCTTTCTTT. Residues: CASSYSRTGGNTEAFF.

This clonotype was seen a handful of times. The chain has TRBV20-1 and TRBJ2-3, with TRBD2 matching 12 bases. Germline CDR1 and CDR2: DFQATT and SNEGSKA (reference sequence). Unmatched junction bases numbered 2, after V lost 7 bases and J lost 3 bases. This CDR3 has 13 amino acids. CDR3 loop: CSVTSGGTDTQYF. In DNA, the CDR3 is TGCAGTGTAACTAGCGGGGGGACAGATACGCAGTATTTT.

This clonotype has only a few counts. This chain joins TRBV6-5 and TRBJ1-2; D gene uncertain. The CDR3 sequence is 12 residues long. Germline V gene data show CDR1 as MNHEY and CDR2 as SVGAGI. V was cut by 6 bases and J by 7 bases, with 12 bases left in between. The DNA for the CDR3 is TGTGCCAGCAGACAATTAACCGGTGGCTACACCTTC. Protein product: CASRQLTGGYTF.

This clonotype was seen a few times. The V gene is TRBV5-1, the J gene TRBJ1-1, with TRBD1 as a possible D gene (5 bases). The CDR3 is 13 amino acids. The ends were cut back, 4 bases at V and 6 bases at J, with 13 bases in the middle. The germline CDR1 and CDR2 sequences are SGHRS and YFSETQ. The CDR3 nucleotides read TGCGCCAGCAGCGCCGACAGTGGCCCTGAAGCTTTCTTT. As protein: CASSADSGPEAFF.

This clonotype has a handful of counts. The CDR3 is CSARGGWYTEAFF. Here the CDR3 DNA reads TGCAGTGCCAGGGGGGGGTGGTACACTGAAGCTTTCTTT. The V call is TRBV20-1, the J call TRBJ1-1; 7 nucleotides agree with TRBD1. Germline V gene sequence: CDR1 DFQATT, CDR2 SNEGSKA (reference sequence). There are 13 residues in the CDR3. V shed 6 bases and J 3 bases; nucleotides not matched to a gene: 7.

This clonotype has more than one count but fewer than ten. This sequence joins TRBV7-8 and TRBJ1-1, with D maybe TRBD1 (5 bases). V lost 1 base and J lost 8, with 11 bases in between. The germline V gene has CDR1 SGHVS and CDR2 FQNEAQ. CDR3 length equals 13 residues. CDR3 DNA: TGTGCCAGCAGCTTAGGGGGAGGGGAAGAAGCTTTCTTT. Translation: CASSLGGGEEAFF. Together with reference TRBV7-8 and TRBJ1-1, the CDR3 gives the full variable domain: GAGVSQSPRYKVAKRGQDVALRCDPISGHVSLFWYQQALGQGPEFLTYFQNEAQLDKSGLPSDRFFAERPEGSVSTLKIQRTQQEDSAVYLCASSLGGGEEAFFGQGTRLTVV.

The chain is built from TRBV20-1 and TRBJ2-3; 8 bases are shared with TRBD2. The CDR3 spans 17 residues. Germline CDR1 is DFQATT and CDR2 is SNEGSKA (reference sequence). V dropped 0 bases and J dropped 1; count of bases not matched to a gene: 9. CDR3 sequence reads: CSARDLVGRGGTDTQYF. In DNA, the CDR3 is TGCAGTGCTAGAGATCTGGTTGGGCGGGGGGGCACAGATACGCAGTATTTT.

A few counts support this clonotype. The rearrangement links TRBV12-3 or TRBV12-4 to TRBJ2-3, with 8 bases fitting TRBD2. V was clipped by 6 bases and J by 1 base; unmatched bases: 12. The CDR3 sequence is 17 residues long. The CDR3 DNA reads as TGTGCCAGCAGGGGTGGGGTAGCGGGACCTCGCACAGATACGCAGTATTTT. Encoded protein: CASRGGVAGPRTDTQYF.

Remarks on this clonotype: This may arise from a read error, as a much more abundant clone is one base away. V and J are TRBV3-1 and TRBJ2-5, with 7 bases matching TRBD2. V lost 5 bases, J lost 2 bases, and 5 bases stayed unmatched. From germline, CDR1 is LGHDT and CDR2 YNNKEL (reference sequence). The CDR3 length is 14 residues. CDR3 bases: TGTGCCAGCAGCATGACTAGCTCTCAAGAGACCCAGTACTTC. Translated: CASSMTSSQETQYF.

The gene calls are TRBV28 and TRBJ2-7; TRBD1 or TRBD2 may be the D gene (5 bases each). The CDR3 sequence is 13 residues long. Deletions cut 3 bases from V and 4 bases from J, with 10 bases between. Per the germline V gene, CDR1 is MDHEN and CDR2 is SYDVKM. CDR3 loop: CASSLGPLYEQYF. The DNA for the CDR3 is TGTGCCAGCAGTTTGGGACCTCTGTACGAGCAGTACTTC. Using reference TRBV28 and TRBJ2-7 for the parts outside the CDR3, the full variable domain is DVKVTQSSRYLVKRTGEKVFLECVQDMDHENMFWYRQDPGLGLRLIYFSYDVKMKEKGDIPEGYSVSREKKERFSLILESASTNQTSMYLCASSLGPLYEQYFGPGTRLTVT.

The CDR3 sequence: CASNRAGGYTDEQFF. CDR3 nucleotide sequence: TGTGCCAGTAATCGAGCGGGGGGGTATACGGATGAGCAGTTCTTC. The chain employs TRBV19 and TRBJ2-1; 10 bases are shared with TRBD2. Germline V gene sequence: CDR1 LNHDA, CDR2 SQIVND (reference sequence). With 7 bases clipped from V and 8 bases from J, the junction kept 11 bases outside the gene matches. The CDR3 loop spans 15 amino acids.

This clonotype appeared a few times. J is TRBJ2-1 and V is TRBV11-2; 8 positions agree with TRBD1. Germline V lookup: CDR1 SGHAT, CDR2 FQNNGV. V was clipped by 5 bases and J by 6 bases; unmatched bases: 3. This CDR3 region has 13 residues. Here the CDR3 DNA reads TGTGCCAGCAGCACGGACAGGGTCAATGAGCAGTTCTTC. Translated, it gives CASSTDRVNEQFF. Complete variable domain (other parts from reference TRBV11-2 and TRBJ2-1): EAGVAQSPRYKIIEKRQSVAFWCNPISGHATLYWYQQILGQGPKLLIQFQNNGVVDDSQLPKDRFSAERLKGVDSTLKIQPAKLEDSAVYLCASSTDRVNEQFFGPGTRLTVL.

This clonotype has only a few counts. This chain connects TRBV29-1 to TRBJ1-1; 11 nucleotides match TRBD1. J gave up 0 bases and V 5 bases, and 5 bases lay outside the gene matches. The CDR3 covers 15 residues. CDR1 and CDR2 (germline): SQVTM, ANQGSEA. The CDR3 loop is CSVTGTGGLNTEAFF. The CDR3 region has the DNA TGCAGCGTTACCGGGACAGGGGGACTGAACACTGAAGCTTTCTTT.

This clonotype appeared a few times. The rearrangement uses TRBV10-1 and TRBJ2-7, with D possibly matching TRBD2 (5 bases). Germline assignment: CDR1 WNHNN and CDR2 SYGVQD (reference sequence). The length of the CDR3 is 15 residues. The V and J ends lost 2 bases and 3 bases respectively, with 14 bases between them. The CDR3 DNA reads as TGCGCCAGCAGTGAGGGTAGCGAATTGGGCTACGAGCAGTACTTC. This encodes CASSEGSELGYEQYF.

This clonotype occurred a few times. This sequence joins TRBV12-3 or TRBV12-4 and TRBJ2-1; the D call may be TRBD1 or TRBD2 (6 bases each). Trimming pared 5 bases from V and 7 bases from J, leaving 18 bases between. CDR3 length: 15 residues. The CDR3: CASSPRGGPGNEQFF. In DNA form, the CDR3 reads TGTGCCAGCAGTCCCCGTGGGGGGCCCGGGAATGAGCAGTTCTTC.

This clonotype has a handful of counts. The rearrangement joins TRBV4-3 to TRBJ2-3; 7 bases are shared with TRBD1. V gave up 1 base and J gave up 5 bases; unmatched junction bases: 6. CDR1 is LGHNA, CDR2 YSLEER, per germline. CDR3 length: 15 residues. CDR3 sequence (DNA): TGCGCCAGCAGCCAAGTAGGGGGCATGGGAGATACGCAGTATTTT. Protein product: CASSQVGGMGDTQYF.

This clonotype appeared many times. The rearrangement joins TRBV9 to TRBJ1-5; TRBD1 might be the D (6 bases). V shed 7 bases and J shed 0 bases, with 11 bases lying between them. The germline V gene encodes CDR1 SGDLS and CDR2 YYNGEE. The CDR3 has 14 residues. The CDR3 protein is CASGGGISNQPQHF. Here the CDR3 DNA reads TGTGCCAGCGGCGGGGGCATTAGCAATCAGCCCCAGCATTTT.

The gene calls are TRBV5-1 and TRBJ2-3, with 10 bases fitting TRBD2. In germline, CDR1 is SGHRS, CDR2 YFSETQ. The CDR3 consists of 15 residues. V shed 4 bases and J 7 bases; nucleotides not matched to a gene: 9. The CDR3 nucleotides are TGCGCCAGCAGCCGAGAAAGCGGGGGGGCTAATACGCAGTATTTT. It specifies CASSRESGGANTQYF.

This clonotype was seen ten or more times. The genes are TRBV5-1 and TRBJ2-3; TRBD1 might be the D (5 bases). CDR1 is SGHRS and CDR2 is YFSETQ in the germline V gene. V was clipped by 4 bases and J by 0 bases, with 9 bases between them. There are 14 residues in the CDR3. CDR3 nucleotide sequence: TGCGCCAGCAGCAGGACATCTAGCACAGATACGCAGTATTTT. Protein: CASSRTSSTDTQYF. The entire variable domain, with the rest obtained from reference TRBV5-1 and TRBJ2-3, is as follows: KAGVTQTPRYLIKTRGQQVTLSCSPISGHRSVSWYQQTPGQGLQFLFEYFSETQRNKGNFPGRFSGRQFSNSRSEMNVSTLELGDSALYLCASSRTSSTDTQYFGPGTRLTVL.

The V gene is TRBV29-1, the J gene TRBJ1-5; 7 nucleotides align to TRBD1. The CDR3 runs 13 residues. The V segment lost 3 bases and the J segment 1 base; nucleotides outside the gene matches: 0. Germline CDR1 and CDR2: SQVTM and ANQGSEA. In nucleotides, the CDR3 is TGCAGCGTTGAGGACAGGAGCAATCAGCCCCAGCATTTT. It translates to CSVEDRSNQPQHF.

The sample holds a few counts of this clonotype. The chain employs TRBV5-1 and TRBJ2-1; possible D gene TRBD2, 5 bases. Germline lookup yields CDR1 SGHRS and CDR2 YFSETQ. This CDR3 has 15 residues. V was clipped by 2 bases and J by 0 bases, with 9 bases between them. CDR3 region: CASSLSSNSYNEQFF. The CDR3, as DNA: TGCGCCAGCAGCTTATCTAGCAACTCCTACAATGAGCAGTTCTTC.

This clonotype was counted between two and nine times. This chain links TRBV7-9 with TRBJ1-1; 9 bases are a match to TRBD1. The CDR3 covers 16 residues. Germline V gene sequence: CDR1 SEHNR, CDR2 FQNEAQ (reference sequence). V lost 7 bases to trimming and J lost 0 bases; unmatched junction nucleotides: 9. CDR3 sequence (DNA): TGTGCCAGCAAAAGAAGACAGGGGGAGGTGAACACTGAAGCTTTCTTT. Protein product: CASKRRQGEVNTEAFF.

The chain joins TRBV7-2 to TRBJ2-5, with 13 positions matching TRBD2. From germline, CDR1 is SGHTA and CDR2 FQGNSA. Trimming at V came to 8 bases and at J to 1 base, leaving 7 bases not matched to a gene. The CDR3 is made up of 16 amino acids. Written as DNA, the CDR3 is TGTGCCAGCGCAACTAGCGGGGGGGCGGGCCAAGAGACCCAGTACTTC. Translated: CASATSGGAGQETQYF.

This clonotype was counted ten times or more. The chain recombines TRBV5-5 with TRBJ2-1, with 10 bases fitting TRBD2. Germline V gene lookup returns CDR1 SGHKS and CDR2 YYEKEE (reference sequence). V lost 3 bases and J lost 4; bases outside the gene matches: 10. The CDR3 runs to 17 residues. CDR3 nucleotide sequence: TGTGCCAGCAGCTGGTTTAGCGGGGGGTCTAGGTACAATGAGCAGTTCTTC. This sequence encodes CASSWFSGGSRYNEQFF.

The chain carries TRBV25-1 and TRBJ2-3, with 8 nucleotides matching TRBD2. CDR3 length: 16 amino acids. J was trimmed by 2 bases and V by 0 bases; bases with no gene match: 4. Germline V lookup: CDR1 MGHDK, CDR2 SYGVNS. The CDR3 DNA is TGTGCCAGCAGTGAATACGGCGGGGGGCCCACAGATACGCAGTATTTT. Its protein is CASSEYGGGPTDTQYF.